This section outlines one TCR beta chain sequence together with its context. The germline V gene has CDR1 SGHRS and CDR2 YFSETQ. CDR3 length: 15 residues. V was shortened by 2 bases and J by 1 base, with 10 bases between the two germline ends. This entry comes from a study of blood T cell repertoires in COVID-19. Study in general: There were acute and convalescent COVID-19 samples, and they came from the United States, Italy and Spain. Sample material is recorded as cDNA or gDNA derived from T cells, B-cell-depleted T cells, or PBMCs.

The table came from immunoSEQ multiplex PCR; TCRdb's copy has only in-frame clones and leaves some out. The sample contains 95,000 to 110,000 clones, approximately 87% of which appear only once. Sequencing input: peripheral blood. The gene calls are TRBV5-1 and TRBJ2-1; D perhaps matches TRBD2 (5 bases). This clonotype was sampled from a man between 45 and 60 years old with acute or convalescent COVID-19. CDR3 nucleotides: TGCGCCAGCAGCTTTAGAGGGCCGTCCTACAATGAGCAGTTCTTC. This codes for CASSFRGPSYNEQFF.